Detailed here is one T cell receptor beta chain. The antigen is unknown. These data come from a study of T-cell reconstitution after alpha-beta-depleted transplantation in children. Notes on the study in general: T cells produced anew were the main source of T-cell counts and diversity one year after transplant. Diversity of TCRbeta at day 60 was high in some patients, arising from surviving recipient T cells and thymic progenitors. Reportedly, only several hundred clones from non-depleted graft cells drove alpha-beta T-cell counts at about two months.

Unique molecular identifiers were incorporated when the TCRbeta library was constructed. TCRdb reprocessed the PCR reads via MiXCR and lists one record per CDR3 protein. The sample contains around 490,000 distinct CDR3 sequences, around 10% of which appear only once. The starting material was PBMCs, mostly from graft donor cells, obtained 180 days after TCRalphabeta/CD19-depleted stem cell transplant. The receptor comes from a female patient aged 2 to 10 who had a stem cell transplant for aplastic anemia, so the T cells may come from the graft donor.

The CDR3 DNA follows: TGCAGCGTTGAAGACAATTACGAGCAGTACTTC. Protein sequence: CSVEDNYEQYF. The rearrangement joins TRBV29-1 to TRBJ2-7; no clear D gene. The germline V gene encodes CDR1 SQVTM and CDR2 ANQGSEA. CDR3 length equals 11 residues. The V end was cut by 0 bases, the J end by 4 bases, with 4 bases between.